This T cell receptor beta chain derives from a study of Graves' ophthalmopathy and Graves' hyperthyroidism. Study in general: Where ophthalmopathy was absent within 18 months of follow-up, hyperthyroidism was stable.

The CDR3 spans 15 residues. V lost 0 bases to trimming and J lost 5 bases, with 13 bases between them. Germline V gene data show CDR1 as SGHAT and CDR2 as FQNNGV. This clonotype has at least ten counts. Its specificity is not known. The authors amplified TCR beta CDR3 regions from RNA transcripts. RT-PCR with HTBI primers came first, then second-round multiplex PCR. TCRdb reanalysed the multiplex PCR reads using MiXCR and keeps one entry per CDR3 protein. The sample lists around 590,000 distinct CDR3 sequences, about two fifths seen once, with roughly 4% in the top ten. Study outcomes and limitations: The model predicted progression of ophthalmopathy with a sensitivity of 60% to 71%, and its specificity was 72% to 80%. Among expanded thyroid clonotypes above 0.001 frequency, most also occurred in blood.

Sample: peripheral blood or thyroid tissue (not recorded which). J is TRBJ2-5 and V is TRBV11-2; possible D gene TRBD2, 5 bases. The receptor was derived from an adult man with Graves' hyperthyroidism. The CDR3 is CASSLDPGSSETQYF. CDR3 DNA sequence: TGTGCCAGCAGCTTAGATCCGGGGAGTTCGGAGACCCAGTACTTC.